The rows below give T cell receptor beta chains drawn from one sample of a study of shared clonotypes between healthy human individuals. Generated by immunoSEQ multiplex PCR, the TCRdb table keeps only in-frame clones and is missing some. The table shows roughly 2,300,000 clones, with 85% to 95% occurring only once. Sequencing was carried out using naive CD4+ T cells from PBMCs. These receptors were collected from a man aged 18 to 35 in good health. Some clones in this sample may be carry-over from other donors' samples. Both conserved end residues are part of each CDR3. Fields, in order: D gene, J gene, clone size, V gene, CDR3 DNA, CDR3 protein. D genes are given only for firm matches. Size tells how often a clone was seen (once, few, many) or the class of an expanded clone, and some rows leave it out.

>TRBD2|TRBJ2-1|NA|TRBV2
TGTGCCAGCAGTCTAGCGGGAGGGCCCTACAATGAGCAGTTCTTC
CASSLAGGPYNEQFF
>TRBD1|TRBJ2-5|NA|TRBV19
TGTGCCAGTAGTATAAGGCGATACAGGGGGCCAGGAGAGACCCAGTACTTC
CASSIRRYRGPGETQYF
>NA|TRBJ2-7|NA|TRBV7-8
TGTGCCAGCAGCTTAGTCAGGGTAGCGCAGGGCTACGAGCAGTACTTC
CASSLVRVAQGYEQYF
>NA|TRBJ2-1|NA|TRBV27
TGTGCCAGCAGAGCCATGAGAGGGAGAACCTACAATGAGCAGTTCTTC
CASRAMRGRTYNEQFF
>NA|TRBJ1-3|NA|TRBV28
TGTGCCAGCAGTTCGCCAGGACTGTTCTCTGGAAACACCATATATTTT
CASSSPGLFSGNTIYF
>NA|TRBJ2-5|NA|TRBV9
TGTGCCAGCAGCGCCGGGAGGACCCAGTACTTC
CASSAGRTQYF
>NA|TRBJ1-1|NA|TRBV29-1
TGCAGCGTTGAAGACCCCCAGGTGAACACTGAAGCTTTCTTT
CSVEDPQVNTEAFF
>NA|TRBJ2-5|NA|TRBV4-1
TGCGCCAGCAGCCAACACGCACCGGGAGAGACCCAGTACTTC
CASSQHAPGETQYF
>NA|TRBJ1-3|NA|TRBV28
TGTGCCAGCACCTTGGGGGGGGTCGGGGTCTCTGGAAACACCATATATTTT
CASTLGGVGVSGNTIYF
>TRBD2|TRBJ2-2|NA|TRBV6-6
TGTGCCAGCAGTTACAGGCGGGAGGGCGCCGGGGAGCTGTTTTTT
CASSYRREGAGELFF
>NA|TRBJ2-7|NA|TRBV5-1
TGCGCCAGCAGCTGGTCCCAAAGGGAGGTCTACGAGCAGTACTTC
CASSWSQREVYEQYF
>TRBD1|TRBJ1-5|NA|TRBV5-1
TGCGCCAGCAGCATGGGTCAGGGGGGACAGCCCCAGCATTTT
CASSMGQGGQPQHF
>TRBD2|TRBJ2-7|NA|TRBV6-1
TGTGCCAGCATGGATGGCGGGAGGACCCAATACGAGCAGTACTTC
CASMDGGRTQYEQYF
>TRBD2|TRBJ2-2|NA|TRBV2
TGTGCCAGCAGGAGGTCTAGCGGGAGGACGAACACCGGGGAGCTGTTTTTT
CASRRSSGRTNTGELFF
>NA|TRBJ1-2|NA|TRBV2
TGTGCCAGCAGGGTGGGGCAGGCGCCTAACTATGGCTACACCTTC
CASRVGQAPNYGYTF
>TRBD1|TRBJ1-2|NA|TRBV19
TGTGCCAGTGGTGGGACAGCTAACTATGGCTACACCTTC
CASGGTANYGYTF
>NA|TRBJ2-2|NA|TRBV28
TGTGCCAGCAAAACCCCCAGGGCAGGGAACACCGGGGAGCTGTTTTTT
CASKTPRAGNTGELFF
>NA|TRBJ1-2|NA|TRBV6-5
TGTGCCAGCAGCCGGGACGGCAGCTATGGCTACACCTTC
CASSRDGSYGYTF
>NA|TRBJ2-3|NA|TRBV6-6
TGTGCCAGCAGTTACTCTAGCGGAGGACGGACAGATACGCAGTATTTT
CASSYSSGGRTDTQYF
>NA|TRBJ2-5|NA|TRBV4-2
TGTGCCAGCAGCCAAGGAGCTGTGGAGACCCAGTACTTC
CASSQGAVETQYF
>NA|TRBJ1-1|NA|TRBV7-2
TGTGCCAGCAGCTTAGGGGGGGGCGTTGAAGCTTTCTTT
CASSLGGGVEAFF
>NA|TRBJ2-2|few|TRBV10-3
TGTGCCATCAGTGCCGGCACCGGGGAGCTGTTTTTT
CAISAGTGELFF